This is a list of T cell receptor beta chains from one sample in a study of patients and donors after allogeneic stem cell transplantation. One entry per CDR3 protein, called by TCRdb with MiXCR from the RT-PCR reads. In the table there are approximately 150,000 distinct CDR3 sequences, more than 20% of which are singletons. Sample: blood, either unsorted or a sorted T cell fraction (not recorded which). The receptors here all came from a human donor who was either an allogeneic HSCT recipient or a stem cell or donor lymphocyte infusion donor (not recorded which). It is not recorded whose cells these are; they may come from a transplant donor. Each CDR3 is given with its conserved first and last residue. A D gene is named only where the DNA matches it firmly. Some rows mark clone size as missing; the rest say once, few, many or name a class of expanded clone.

D: TRBD1; size: -; J: TRBJ1-5; V: TRBV10-3; DNA: TGTGCCATCGGGGACAGCCAAAATCAGCCCCAGCATTTT; CDR3: CAIGDSQNQPQHF
D: TRBD1; size: few; J: TRBJ1-2; V: TRBV12-5; DNA: TGTGCTAGTGGCGGTAGTGGGGCAGGGGGCCCCTACACCTATGGCTACACCTTC; CDR3: CASGGSGAGGPYTYGYTF
D: -; size: -; J: TRBJ1-4; V: TRBV7-9; DNA: TGTGCCAGCAGCTTAGGGGACGCAACTAATGAAAAACTGTTTTTT; CDR3: CASSLGDATNEKLFF
D: TRBD2; size: -; J: TRBJ2-1; V: TRBV7-9; DNA: TGTGCCAGCAGCTTAGCAGTGGTGCTAGCGGGTGGAAATGAGCAGTTCTTC; CDR3: CASSLAVVLAGGNEQFF
D: TRBD2; size: few; J: TRBJ2-3; V: TRBV27; DNA: TGTGCCAGCAGTTTATTGGGGACTAGGGGCACAGATACGCAGTATTTT; CDR3: CASSLLGTRGTDTQYF
D: -; size: few; J: TRBJ1-5; V: TRBV5-8; DNA: TGTGCCAGCAGCTTGGATGGGACCCAGCATTTT; CDR3: CASSLDGTQHF
D: -; size: few; J: TRBJ2-4; V: TRBV14; DNA: TGTGCCAGCAGCCCGCTGGGGGATAGTAAAAACATTCAGTACTTC; CDR3: CASSPLGDSKNIQYF
D: -; size: few; J: TRBJ1-4; V: TRBV24-1; DNA: TGTGCCACCAGTGATGGCGTCGGCGGTGAAAAACTGTTTTTT; CDR3: CATSDGVGGEKLFF
D: -; size: -; J: TRBJ2-7; V: TRBV4-2; DNA: TGTGCCAGCAGCCAAGATAAGAGCTCCTACGAGCAGTACTTC; CDR3: CASSQDKSSYEQYF
D: TRBD1; size: few; J: TRBJ2-2; V: TRBV29-1; DNA: TGCAGCGTTGACGCGGGACAGGGGATTGGGGAGCTGTTTTTT; CDR3: CSVDAGQGIGELFF
D: -; size: many; J: TRBJ1-1; V: TRBV12-3/TRBV12-4; DNA: TGTGCCAGCAGTAAGGGGGTGAACACTGAAGCTTTCTTT; CDR3: CASSKGVNTEAFF